The rows below give T cell receptor beta chains drawn from one sample of a study of metastatic and nonmetastatic thyroid tumors. TCRdb recomputed clones from the PCR reads via MiXCR. In the table there are 15,000 to 20,000 clones, roughly 29% of which are singletons. Specimen: tumor tissue. These receptors came from a male donor with papillary thyroid cancer or a benign thyroid nodule (not recorded which). Some clones in this sample may be carry-over from other donors' samples. The CDR3 runs from the conserved cysteine through the conserved F or W. A D gene is named only where the DNA matches it firmly. Size is stated for part of the rows, as once, few or many counts, or as a class when the clone is expanded.

J gene	V gene	D gene	clone size	CDR3 protein	CDR3 DNA
TRBJ1-2	TRBV6-5	TRBD1	medium-sized	CASSYSIRTGGGYTF	TGTGCCAGCAGTTACTCGATCAGGACAGGGGGAGGCTACACCTTC
TRBJ2-7	TRBV10-1	-	-	CASSEDRSGLYEQYF	TGCGCCAGCAGTGAGGACAGATCTGGACTCTACGAGCAGTACTTC
TRBJ2-5	TRBV3-1	-	medium-sized	CASSQGRTRETQYF	TGTGCCAGCAGCCAAGGTCGGACACGGGAGACCCAGTACTTC
TRBJ1-2	TRBV5-8	-	medium-sized	CASSLGFVNGYTF	TGTGCCAGCAGCTTAGGGTTCGTGAATGGCTACACCTTC
TRBJ1-4	TRBV11-3	-	medium-sized	CASSPTKSGITTNEKLFF	TGTGCCAGCAGCCCGACAAAATCAGGGATAACTACTAATGAAAAACTGTTTTTT
TRBJ2-3	TRBV28	-	-	CASSSQPGADTQYF	TGTGCCAGCAGTTCTCAGCCAGGGGCAGATACGCAGTATTTT
TRBJ1-6	TRBV7-9	-	many	CASSLRGRGEYNSPLHF	TGTGCCAGCAGCTTACGTGGCAGGGGAGAGTATAATTCACCCCTCCACTTT
TRBJ2-3	TRBV7-3	-	many	CASSLVVTDTQYF	TGTGCCAGCAGCTTAGTGGTCACAGATACGCAGTATTTT
TRBJ2-5	TRBV5-1	-	many	CASSLGRGDGGETQYF	TGCGCCAGCAGCTTGGGCAGAGGGGATGGGGGAGAGACCCAGTACTTC
TRBJ2-1	TRBV4-2	TRBD2	-	CASSQDTSGRRPYNEQFF	TGTGCCAGCAGCCAAGATACTAGCGGGAGGAGGCCATACAATGAGCAGTTCTTC
TRBJ2-2	TRBV5-1	TRBD2	medium-sized	CASARAAGAISGGELFF	TGCGCCAGCGCGAGGGCAGCGGGAGCCATTAGTGGCGGGGAGCTGTTTTTT
TRBJ1-1	TRBV6-1	TRBD1	few	CASRSGGGGVWTEAFF	TGTGCCAGCAGATCAGGTGGAGGGGGCGTTTGGACCGAAGCTTTCTTT
TRBJ2-1	TRBV6-2/TRBV6-3	-	medium-sized	CASGPRAKKTNEQFF	TGTGCCAGCGGGCCCCGGGCAAAAAAGACCAATGAGCAGTTCTTC
TRBJ2-1	TRBV11-1	TRBD2	-	CASSLAGTSGGNEQFF	TGTGCCAGCAGCTTAGCCGGGACTAGCGGGGGCAATGAGCAGTTCTTC
TRBJ1-2	TRBV20-1	-	-	CSAERGHGNYGYTF	TGCAGTGCTGAGAGAGGCCACGGAAACTATGGCTACACCTTC
TRBJ1-3	TRBV28	TRBD1	medium-sized	CASRTGGAIGNTIYF	TGTGCCAGCAGGACAGGGGGCGCTATTGGAAACACCATATATTTT
TRBJ1-5	TRBV5-6	-	many	CASSLMSSQPQHF	TGTGCCAGCAGCTTAATGAGTAGTCAGCCCCAGCATTTT
TRBJ1-2	TRBV5-6	-	-	CASSSNYGYTF	TGTGCCAGCAGCTCTAACTATGGCTACACCTTC
TRBJ2-1	TRBV27	TRBD1	many	CASSQDRRLSNEQFF	TGTGCCAGCAGTCAGGACAGGCGCTTAAGCAATGAGCAGTTCTTC
TRBJ2-6	TRBV6-1	-	medium-sized	CASSDSGRSGANVLTF	TGTGCCAGCAGTGACTCTGGGCGCTCTGGGGCCAACGTCCTGACTTTC
TRBJ2-3	TRBV12-3/TRBV12-4	TRBD1	few	CASRGRTGATDTQYF	TGTGCCAGCAGGGGGAGGACAGGGGCCACAGATACGCAGTATTTT
TRBJ1-4	TRBV3-1	-	many	CASSQGLTIEELFF	TGTGCCAGCAGCCAAGGACTGACGATTGAAGAACTGTTTTTT
TRBJ2-7	TRBV9	TRBD1	-	CASSVAGQGNEQYF	TGTGCCAGCAGCGTAGCAGGACAGGGAAACGAGCAGTACTTC
TRBJ2-7	TRBV2	-	medium-sized	CASSVQGKEQYF	TGTGCCAGCAGTGTGCAGGGGAAGGAGCAGTACTTC
TRBJ2-7	TRBV6-1	TRBD2	few	CASSEGGLGSYEQYF	TGTGCCAGCAGTGAAGGAGGACTAGGCTCCTACGAGCAGTACTTC
TRBJ2-5	TRBV10-1	TRBD2	-	CASSESRGGAETQYF	TGCGCCAGCAGTGAGTCACGGGGGGGAGCGGAGACCCAGTACTTC
TRBJ2-1	TRBV11-3	-	once	CASSLGYDEQFF	TGTGCCAGCAGCTTGGGTTACGATGAGCAGTTCTTC
TRBJ1-1	TRBV6-2/TRBV6-3	-	-	CASSTVVAEAFF	TGTGCCAGCAGCACGGTAGTCGCTGAAGCTTTCTTT
TRBJ2-5	TRBV11-2	TRBD2	-	CASSYTSGGAETQYF	TGTGCCAGCAGCTACACTAGCGGGGGTGCAGAGACCCAGTACTTC
TRBJ2-7	TRBV20-1	TRBD1	-	CSARQGTGVNEQYF	TGCAGTGCTAGACAAGGGACAGGGGTTAACGAGCAGTACTTC
TRBJ2-1	TRBV4-2	TRBD2	few	CASSGTSGHVGEQFF	TGTGCCAGCAGCGGGACTAGCGGGCACGTAGGTGAGCAGTTCTTC
TRBJ2-7	TRBV5-1	TRBD2	few	CASSLSGRRYEQYF	TGCGCCAGCAGCTTGTCCGGGAGGAGGTACGAGCAGTACTTC
TRBJ2-5	TRBV12-3/TRBV12-4	TRBD2	many	CASSLDLAGGWGETQYF	TGTGCCAGCAGTTTAGACCTAGCGGGAGGGTGGGGAGAGACCCAGTACTTC
TRBJ2-1	TRBV10-2	-	-	CASSESGLPTEYNEQFF	TGCGCCAGCAGTGAGTCGGGCCTCCCGACAGAATACAATGAGCAGTTCTTC
TRBJ2-1	TRBV5-1	TRBD2	-	CASSSQPTSDYAEQFF	TGCGCCAGCAGCTCGCAACCGACTAGCGATTACGCTGAGCAGTTCTTC
TRBJ2-3	TRBV24-1	-	few	CATSDLRGSTDTQYF	TGTGCCACCAGTGATTTGAGGGGTAGCACAGATACGCAGTATTTT
TRBJ1-2	TRBV11-1	-	-	CASSLEARAGNFYGYTF	TGTGCCAGCAGCTTAGAGGCCAGGGCAGGAAATTTCTATGGCTACACCTTC
TRBJ1-5	TRBV28	-	many	CASSGNIITRNQPQHF	TGTGCCAGCAGTGGCAATATTATCACCCGCAATCAGCCCCAGCATTTT
TRBJ2-1	TRBV5-1	TRBD2	-	CASSLGTSGRANNEQFF	TGCGCCAGCAGCTTGGGGACTAGCGGGAGGGCCAACAATGAGCAGTTCTTC
TRBJ1-1	TRBV6-5	-	medium-sized	CASSYSWGGDTEAFF	TGTGCCAGCAGTTACTCGTGGGGAGGGGACACTGAAGCTTTCTTT
TRBJ1-6	TRBV4-1	TRBD1	many	CASSQLNRGPYNSPLHF	TGCGCCAGCAGCCAACTTAACAGGGGTCCCTATAATTCACCCCTCCACTTT
TRBJ1-6	TRBV20-1	TRBD1	once	CSARNSGTAPDSPLHF	TGCAGTGCTAGAAACTCGGGGACAGCTCCAGATTCACCCCTCCACTTT
TRBJ2-7	TRBV5-1	TRBD1	-	CASSLGTGIRYEQYF	TGCGCCAGCAGCTTGGGGACAGGGATTCGCTACGAGCAGTACTTC
TRBJ2-7	TRBV28	-	-	CASSFGRNRAEQYF	TGTGCCAGCAGTTTTGGACGAAACCGGGCCGAGCAGTACTTC
TRBJ2-4	TRBV11-2	-	many	CASSPGQYTNPKNIQYF	TGTGCCAGCAGCCCCGGACAGTATACAAACCCCAAAAACATTCAGTACTTC
TRBJ2-7	TRBV5-1	TRBD2	many	CASSTGGEQYF	TGCGCCAGTTCTACGGGGGGGGAGCAGTACTTC
TRBJ1-2	TRBV5-1	TRBD1	few	CASSFDRDGYTF	TGCGCCAGCAGCTTCGACAGGGATGGCTACACCTTC
TRBJ1-1	TRBV3-1	-	-	CASSRQEMNTEAFF	TGTGCCAGCAGCCGTCAGGAAATGAACACTGAAGCTTTCTTT